A selection of T cell receptor beta chains follows, all from one sample in a study of control samples from healthy donors and cancer patients. The method was immunoSEQ multiplex PCR; TCRdb's version includes in-frame clones alone and lacks a portion of them. Of some 220,000 clones listed, about 95% are singletons. Specimen: blood. All receptors come from a man aged 50 to 59 in good health. The CDR3 runs from the conserved cysteine through the conserved F or W. A D gene is named only where the DNA matches it firmly. Rows may omit the clone size; those that give it use once, few, many or a size class.

TRBD1,once,TRBJ2-3,TRBV28,CASSFSQGAVADTQYF,TGTGCCAGCAGTTTTTCGCAGGGGGCGGTCGCAGATACGCAGTATTTT
.,.,TRBJ2-5,TRBV5-1,CASSDLGTPQGTQYF,TGCGCCAGCAGCGACCTCGGGACCCCCCAGGGGACCCAGTACTTC
TRBD1,.,TRBJ2-5,TRBV7-3,CASSLDGTEETQYF,TGTGCCAGCAGCTTAGACGGGACAGAAGAGACCCAGTACTTC
TRBD1,.,TRBJ2-5,TRBV7-3,CASSVQGAGETQYF,TGTGCCAGCAGTGTACAGGGGGCAGGAGAGACCCAGTACTTC
.,once,TRBJ1-2,TRBV19,CASVTSLGRGGYTF,TGTGCCAGTGTCACCTCCCTTGGCAGGGGTGGCTACACCTTC
.,.,TRBJ1-5,TRBV10-1,CASSAQGLQPQHF,TGCGCCAGCAGCGCCCAGGGGCTTCAGCCCCAGCATTTT
TRBD2,.,TRBJ2-2,TRBV5-1,CASGRTSGVPGELFF,TGCGCCAGCGGCCGGACTAGCGGAGTACCCGGGGAGCTGTTTTTT
.,.,TRBJ2-1,TRBV5-1,CASSLGVNEQFF,TGCGCCAGCAGCTTGGGAGTCAATGAGCAGTTCTTC
.,.,TRBJ2-5,TRBV4-1,CASSRSADGRGAWTQYF,TGCGCCAGCAGCCGGTCCGCCGATGGCAGGGGTGCATGGACCCAGTACTTC
.,.,TRBJ1-1,TRBV11-3,CASSRDRNTEAFF,TGTGCCAGCAGCCGAGACCGGAACACTGAAGCTTTCTTT
.,.,TRBJ1-5,TRBV11-2,CASSPGPDAAQHF,TGTGCCAGCAGCCCCGGACCGGACGCAGCCCAGCATTTT
TRBD2,.,TRBJ2-2,TRBV2,CASSPRGGRTGELFF,TGTGCCAGCAGCCCGCGGGGGGGCCGGACCGGGGAGCTGTTTTTT
.,.,TRBJ2-3,TRBV5-6,CASSVRSTDTQYF,TGTGCCAGCAGCGTTCGGAGCACAGATACGCAGTATTTT
.,.,TRBJ1-4,TRBV5-1,CASSLASTGEEKLFF,TGCGCCAGCAGCTTGGCCTCGACAGGTGAAGAAAAACTGTTTTTT
.,.,TRBJ1-4,TRBV6-6,CASSTTTAFNEKLFF,TGTGCCAGCAGTACAACGACAGCATTTAATGAAAAACTGTTTTTT
.,few,TRBJ2-7,TRBV19,CASSIEGGNYEQYF,TGTGCCAGTAGTATAGAGGGAGGTAACTACGAGCAGTACTTC
.,.,TRBJ1-2,TRBV6-5,CASSSGDYGYTF,TGTGCCAGCAGTTCAGGGGACTATGGCTACACCTTC
.,.,TRBJ2-7,TRBV5-1,CASSSDGQTYEQYF,TGCGCCAGCAGCTCGGATGGACAGACCTACGAGCAGTACTTC
.,.,TRBJ1-4,TRBV19,CASSTGRSGATNEKLFF,TGTGCCAGTAGTACGGGACGGTCAGGGGCAACTAATGAAAAACTGTTTTTT
TRBD2,.,TRBJ2-7,TRBV7-7,CASSLGPGGYEQYF,TGTGCTAGCAGCTTAGGCCCGGGGGGTTACGAGCAGTACTTC
.,.,TRBJ1-5,TRBV19,CASRDTSNQPQHF,TGTGCCAGCCGGGACACTTCTAATCAGCCCCAGCATTTT
.,.,TRBJ1-1,TRBV19,CASRSPTEAFF,TGTGCCAGTAGGTCTCCCACTGAAGCTTTCTTT
.,.,TRBJ1-6,TRBV10-1,CASITSRDTYNSPLHF,TGCGCCAGCATCACGAGCAGGGACACCTATAATTCACCCCTCCACTTT
TRBD1,once,TRBJ2-6,TRBV18,CASSPGQGSSGANVLTF,TGTGCCAGCTCACCAGGACAGGGGAGCTCTGGGGCCAACGTCCTGACTTTC
.,.,TRBJ1-4,TRBV4-1,CASSQGRAEGREKLFF,TGCGCCAGCAGCCAAGGACGAGCCGAGGGGAGGGAAAAACTGTTTTTT
.,.,TRBJ2-3,TRBV12-3/TRBV12-4,CASRPSTDTQYF,TGTGCCAGCAGGCCTAGCACAGATACGCAGTATTTT
.,.,TRBJ1-1,TRBV27,CASSLSSGSEAFF,TGTGCCAGCAGTTTATCGTCAGGAAGTGAAGCTTTCTTT
TRBD1,.,TRBJ1-6,TRBV4-1,CASSRAITGQMSSYNSPLHF,TGCGCCAGCAGCCGGGCAATCACGGGACAGATGAGCTCCTATAATTCACCCCTCCACTTT
.,.,TRBJ1-6,TRBV28,CASRSGSSYNSPLHF,TGTGCCAGCAGGTCAGGGAGCTCCTATAATTCACCCCTCCACTTT
.,.,TRBJ1-2,TRBV5-1,CASSEDPSGYTF,TGCGCCAGCAGCGAGGACCCCTCTGGCTACACCTTC
.,.,TRBJ1-2,TRBV28,CASSSGGAYGYTF,TGTGCCAGCAGTTCCGGGGGGGCCTATGGCTACACCTTC
.,.,TRBJ1-3,TRBV6-1,CASSDWGGAGNTIYF,TGTGCCAGCAGTGATTGGGGGGGGGCTGGAAACACCATATATTTT
.,.,TRBJ2-5,TRBV2,CASTLLEMTQYF,TGTGCCAGCACCTTATTAGAGATGACCCAGTACTTC
TRBD1,.,TRBJ2-7,TRBV6-5,CASMGTAYEQYF,TGTGCCAGCATGGGGACAGCCTACGAGCAGTACTTC
.,once,TRBJ2-2,TRBV25-1,CASRDRMNTGELFF,TGTGCCAGCCGCGACAGGATGAACACCGGGGAGCTGTTTTTT
TRBD1,.,TRBJ1-3,TRBV6-5,CASRVGGNTIYF,TGTGCCAGCAGGGTAGGGGGCAACACCATATATTTT
.,.,TRBJ2-2,TRBV11-2,CASKPRRGGEGQAGELFF,TGTGCCAGCAAACCGCGGAGGGGGGGTGAGGGACAGGCCGGGGAGCTGTTTTTT
TRBD1,.,TRBJ2-5,TRBV7-2,CASSLAPGQGGTQYF,TGTGCCAGCAGCTTAGCCCCGGGACAGGGGGGGACCCAGTACTTC
.,.,TRBJ1-1,TRBV3-1/TRBV3-2,CASSLRLGTEAFF,TGTGCCAGCAGCCTCCGACTGGGCACTGAAGCTTTCTTT
TRBD2,.,TRBJ2-7,TRBV5-4,CASSSRIAGAYEQYF,TGTGCCAGCAGCTCCCGTATAGCGGGGGCCTACGAGCAGTACTTC
.,.,TRBJ1-1,TRBV4-2,CASSQDLLGRAFF,TGTGCCAGCAGCCAAGATCTACTGGGGAGAGCTTTCTTT
.,.,TRBJ1-1,TRBV29-1,CSVEVGRDTEAFF,TGCAGCGTTGAAGTGGGCAGAGACACTGAAGCTTTCTTT
.,.,TRBJ1-3,TRBV6-6,CASSYSPRSGNTIYF,TGTGCCAGCAGTTACTCGCCCCGCTCTGGAAACACCATATATTTT
TRBD1,.,TRBJ1-1,TRBV29-1,CSVRIGGNTEAFF,TGCAGCGTCCGTATAGGGGGCAACACTGAAGCTTTCTTT
.,.,TRBJ1-5,TRBV7-9,CASSQISGPQHF,TGTGCCAGCAGTCAGATATCGGGGCCCCAGCATTTT
.,.,TRBJ1-2,TRBV3-1/TRBV3-2,CASSQGADGYTF,TGTGCCAGCAGCCAAGGCGCAGATGGCTACACCTTC
TRBD2,.,TRBJ2-3,TRBV6-5,CASTFAGGDTQYF,TGTGCCAGCACCTTTGCGGGGGGGGATACGCAGTATTTT
TRBD2,once,TRBJ2-5,TRBV18,CASSLTSGVKETQYF,TGTGCCAGCTCCCTAACTAGCGGGGTAAAAGAGACCCAGTACTTC